This T cell receptor beta chain was recovered during a study of blood T cell repertoires in COVID-19. For the study at large: Spain, Italy and the United States supplied samples that represented acute and convalescent COVID-19. Sources were T cells, B-cell-depleted T cells, or PBMCs; the material itself was cDNA or gDNA.

V lost 5 bases to trimming and J lost 7 bases, with 8 bases between them. This CDR3 region has 11 residues. Germline V CDR1 and CDR2: GTSNPN, SVGIG (reference sequence). This clone was recorded a few times. Authors' processing steps: Researchers report that nucleated cell counts were estimated from reference gene primer amplification. Data came from immunoSEQ multiplex PCR; TCRdb stores just in-frame clones and leaves some out. The V and J calls and clone size come from that table; D and trimming were worked out from the DNA. The sample holds a few hundred thousand clones, about 88% seen once. The chain combines TRBV30 with TRBJ1-4; a weak D match, TRBD1 (6 bases). Input material: peripheral blood. The TCR originated in a man aged 18 to 30 with active or convalescent COVID-19. DNA of the CDR3: TGTGCCTGGGCAGGGGTTGAAAAACTGTTTTTT. As protein: CAWAGVEKLFF.